The present T cell receptor beta chain was sequenced within a study of shared T cell receptors in the human thymus. V lost 2 bases, J lost 8 bases, and 6 bases lay in between. CDR3 length equals 11 residues. From germline, CDR1 is DFQATT and CDR2 SNEGSKA (reference sequence). Sequencing was performed with immunoSEQ multiplex PCR; in TCRdb, only in-frame clones are kept and a portion is missing. The table lists 700,000 or so clones, 80% to 90% of them singletons. The same sample was also studied in work on human thymus T cells.

The sequenced sample was thymocytes. This receptor was identified in a girl less than two years old with a congenital heart defect. The J gene is TRBJ1-4, the V gene TRBV20-1; possibly TRBD1 for D (5 bases). CDR3 protein: CSARTGEKLFF. DNA for the CDR3: TGCAGTGCTAGAACAGGAGAAAAACTGTTTTTT.